The clone carrying this T cell receptor (beta chain) was counted only a few times. TCRdb re-called the 5' RACE reads with MiXCR, one entry per CDR3 protein. The sample lists roughly 350,000 distinct CDR3 sequences, roughly 9% occurring once. This entry belongs to a study of identical twins. The CDR3 runs to 16 residues. After removal of 3 bases from V and 1 base from J, the junction contained 3 bases not matched to a gene. The gene calls are TRBV12-3 or TRBV12-4 and TRBJ2-3; 11 nucleotides line up with TRBD2. The sequence came from a woman between 50 and 59 years old in good health. The specimen sequenced was naive T cells sorted from blood. The CDR3 DNA is TGTGCCAGCAGTTTTGGGACTAGCGGACGCACAGATACGCAGTATTTT. It encodes CASSFGTSGRTDTQYF.